The 5 T cell receptor beta chains below all came from one sample that was sequenced in a study of tumor and adjacent non-tumor tissue in lung cancer. The library came from three nested PCR rounds adapted from ARM-PCR protocols. MiXCR, run by TCRdb on the multiplex PCR reads, gives a single entry per CDR3 protein. The sample holds approximately 140,000 distinct CDR3 sequences, around 65% seen once. RNA was extracted from bulk tissue without any cell sorting. The source material was lung tumor tissue. The receptor source for this set is a man between 60 and 70 years old with small cell lung cancer.

This clonotype was recorded at least ten times. This chain connects TRBV6-5 to TRBJ2-3; 9 nucleotides line up with TRBD1. Germline values: CDR1 MNHEY, CDR2 SVGAGI. This CDR3 is 14 amino acids long. V gave up 6 bases and J gave up 1 base; unmatched junction bases: 2. CDR3 sequence: CASRRTGGTDTQYF. CDR3 DNA sequence: TGTGCCAGCAGGCGGACAGGGGGCACAGATACGCAGTATTTT.

The CDR3 nucleotides are TGTGCCAGCAGCTCGGAAGCCCGGGAGACGCAGTATTTT. Translated: CASSSEARETQYF. This chain uses TRBV5-4 with TRBJ2-3, with a tentative D call TRBD2 (6 bases). The V gene's germline CDR1 is SGHNT and CDR2 YYREEE (reference sequence). The CDR3 runs 13 residues. V lost 3 bases and J 9 bases, leaving 14 bases between the germline ends.

As regards this clonotype: At one boundary the junction diverges from the germline segment, which might be a read error. This chain joins TRBV20-1 and TRBJ1-2, with D possibly TRBD1 on 5 matching bases. The CDR3 runs to 15 residues. Germline V gene sequence: CDR1 DFQATT, CDR2 SNEGSKA (reference sequence). The CDR3: CSARDSGPAGYCYTF. For the CDR3, the DNA is TGCAGTGCTAGAGATTCGGGACCTGCGGGCTATTGCTACACCTTC.

This clonotype has a single count. Likely a read error: the CDR3 ends without its conserved phenylalanine or tryptophan. CDR3 residues: CASSLSGGGDDEQFL. Written as DNA, the CDR3 is TGTGCAAGCAGCTTATCGGGAGGCGGTGATGATGAGCAGTTCCTC. The genes are TRBV11-1 and TRBJ2-1, with TRBD2 identical over 7 bases. This CDR3 contains 15 residues. From germline, CDR1 is SGHAT and CDR2 FQDESV (reference sequence).

This chain joins TRBV20-1 and TRBJ2-2; D gene unclear. CDR1 is DFQATT, CDR2 SNEGSKA, per germline (reference sequence). With 3 bases removed from V and 2 bases from J, the gap between germline ends came to 10 bases. The CDR3 loop spans 14 amino acids. CDR3 sequence reads: CSASSSHNTGELFF. CDR3 coding DNA: TGCAGTGCTAGCTCTTCACATAACACCGGGGAGCTGTTTTTT.